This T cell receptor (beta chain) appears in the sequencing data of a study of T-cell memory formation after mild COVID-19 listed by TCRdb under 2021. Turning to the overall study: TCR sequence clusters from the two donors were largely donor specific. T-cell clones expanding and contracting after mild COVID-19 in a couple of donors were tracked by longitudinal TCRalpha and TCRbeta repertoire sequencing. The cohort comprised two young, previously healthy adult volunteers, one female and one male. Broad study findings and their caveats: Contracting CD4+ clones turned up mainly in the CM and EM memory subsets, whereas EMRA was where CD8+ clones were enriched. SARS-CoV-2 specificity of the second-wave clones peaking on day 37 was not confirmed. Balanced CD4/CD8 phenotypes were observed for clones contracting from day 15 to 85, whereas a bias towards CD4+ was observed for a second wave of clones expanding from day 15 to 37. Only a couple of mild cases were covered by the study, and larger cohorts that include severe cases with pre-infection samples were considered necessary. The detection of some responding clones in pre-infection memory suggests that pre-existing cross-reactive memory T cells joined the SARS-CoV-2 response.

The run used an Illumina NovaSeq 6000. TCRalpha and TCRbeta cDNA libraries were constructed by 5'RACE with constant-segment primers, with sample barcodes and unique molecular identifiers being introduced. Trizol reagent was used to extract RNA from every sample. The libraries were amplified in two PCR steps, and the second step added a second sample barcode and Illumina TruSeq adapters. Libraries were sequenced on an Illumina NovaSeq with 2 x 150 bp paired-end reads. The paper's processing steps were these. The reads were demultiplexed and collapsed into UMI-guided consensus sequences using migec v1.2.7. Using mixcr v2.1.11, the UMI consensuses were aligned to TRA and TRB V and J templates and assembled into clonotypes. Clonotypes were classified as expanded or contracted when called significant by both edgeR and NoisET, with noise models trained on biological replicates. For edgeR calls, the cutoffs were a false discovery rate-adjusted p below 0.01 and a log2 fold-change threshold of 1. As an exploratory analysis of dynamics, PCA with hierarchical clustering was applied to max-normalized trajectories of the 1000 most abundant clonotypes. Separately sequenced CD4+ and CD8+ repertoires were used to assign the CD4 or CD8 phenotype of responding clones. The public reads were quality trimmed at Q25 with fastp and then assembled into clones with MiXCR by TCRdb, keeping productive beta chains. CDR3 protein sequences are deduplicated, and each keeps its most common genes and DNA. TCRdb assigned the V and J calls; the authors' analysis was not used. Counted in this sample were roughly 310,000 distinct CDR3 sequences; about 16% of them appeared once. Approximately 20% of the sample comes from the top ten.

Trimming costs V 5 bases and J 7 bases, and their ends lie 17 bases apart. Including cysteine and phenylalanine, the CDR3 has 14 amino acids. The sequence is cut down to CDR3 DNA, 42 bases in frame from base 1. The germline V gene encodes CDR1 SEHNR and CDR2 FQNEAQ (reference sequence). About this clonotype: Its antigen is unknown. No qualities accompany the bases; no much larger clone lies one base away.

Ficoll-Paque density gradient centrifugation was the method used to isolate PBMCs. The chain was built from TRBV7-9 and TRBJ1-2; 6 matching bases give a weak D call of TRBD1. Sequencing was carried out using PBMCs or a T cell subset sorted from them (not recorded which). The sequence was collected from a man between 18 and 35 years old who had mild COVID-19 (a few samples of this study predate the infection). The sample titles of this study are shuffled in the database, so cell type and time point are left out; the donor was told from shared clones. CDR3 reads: CASSLGPDRSGYTF. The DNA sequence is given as TGTGCCAGCAGCCTCGGACCGGACAGAAGTGGCTACACCTTC.